The 27 T cell receptor beta chains reported below all come from one sample, sequenced in a study of radiotherapy plus CTLA-4 blockade in lung cancer. Data came from immunoSEQ multiplex PCR; TCRdb stores just in-frame clones and leaves some out. The table lists 80,000 to 95,000 clones, about four fifths of them singletons. The source was peripheral blood, collected from a patient treated with radiotherapy plus ipilimumab. These receptors originate from a human donor with non-small cell lung cancer who had stable disease on radiotherapy plus ipilimumab.

CDR3 loop: CASNRQVDEKLFF. The CDR3 DNA reads TGTGCCAGCAACCGCCAGGTGGATGAAAAACTGTTTTTT. V gene TRBV6-5 combines with J gene TRBJ1-4; D is unclear. The germline gives CDR1 MNHEY, CDR2 SVGAGI. This CDR3 is built from 13 residues. V was trimmed by 7 bases and J by 6 bases, leaving 12 bases between them.

The chain links TRBV7-6 to TRBJ2-1; no reliable D call. The CDR3 runs 14 residues. The ends were cut back, 2 bases at V and 4 bases at J, with 9 bases in the middle. The germline V gene has CDR1 SGHVS and CDR2 FNYEAQ. CDR3: CASSLNRVYNEQFF. CDR3 nucleotide sequence: TGTGCCAGCAGCTTAAATAGAGTATACAATGAGCAGTTCTTC.

The chain joins TRBV6-5 to TRBJ2-2; no reliable D call. V was trimmed by 4 bases and J by 7 bases, leaving 13 bases between them. The CDR3 is 14 amino acids. Germline assignment: CDR1 MNHEY and CDR2 SVGAGI. CDR3 DNA sequence: TGTGCCAGCAGTTTGGGGATGACCCTCGGGGAGCTGTTTTTT. It codes for CASSLGMTLGELFF.

The chain combines TRBV9 with TRBJ2-1; unclear D gene. V was clipped by 0 bases and J by 12 bases, with 7 bases between them. Germline loops: CDR1 SGDLS, CDR2 YYNGEE. This CDR3 comprises 11 residues. CDR3: CASSVDLRQFF. The CDR3 coding sequence is TGTGCCAGCAGCGTAGATCTTAGGCAGTTCTTC.

Concerning this clone: Within the sample, other DNA sequences also encode this same CDR3. This chain joins TRBV18 and TRBJ1-5; D unclear. V lost 3 bases and J 3 bases, leaving 6 bases between the germline ends. This CDR3 is 13 amino acids long. Germline V gene lookup returns CDR1 KGHSH and CDR2 LQKENI. CDR3 sequence reads: CASSPGSNQPQHF. In DNA, the CDR3 is TGTGCCAGCTCACCTGGTTCCAATCAGCCCCAGCATTTT.

The chain joins TRBV2 to TRBJ2-2; a possible D gene is TRBD2 (6 bases). The CDR3 covers 16 residues. Germline V gene lookup returns CDR1 SNHLY and CDR2 FYNNEI. Trimming took off 3 bases at V and 5 bases at J, with 16 bases between the two ends. The CDR3 bases are TGTGCCAGCAGTGAGGCAGCGGGCCTCGGAACCGGGGAGCTGTTTTTT. Its translation is CASSEAAGLGTGELFF.

This sequence joins TRBV5-4 and TRBJ2-5; 9 bases agree with TRBD1. Per the germline V gene, CDR1 is SGHNT and CDR2 is YYREEE (reference sequence). The CDR3 extends over 15 amino acids. V lost 4 bases, J lost 4 bases, and 8 bases stayed unmatched. The CDR3 DNA reads as TGTGCCAGCAGCAAGCCGGGACAGGGTGTAGAGACCCAGTACTTC. Translation gives CASSKPGQGVETQYF.

This clone was counted a few times. The chain couples TRBV11-3 to TRBJ2-5, with D possibly TRBD2 on 5 matching bases. CDR3 length: 13 residues. Germline CDR1 and CDR2: SGHNT and YENEEA. V was cut by 3 bases and J by 3 bases, with 8 bases left in between. In DNA, the CDR3 is TGTGCCAGCAGCTTCGACGGGGAAGAGACCCAGTACTTC. This sequence encodes CASSFDGEETQYF.

This clone has a single count. The chain has TRBV7-3 and TRBJ2-7; no definite D call. The germline CDR1 and CDR2 sequences are SGHTA and FQGTGA. This CDR3 region has 13 residues. Trimming pared 0 bases from V and 6 bases from J, leaving 9 bases between. CDR3 sequence: CASSLTRVSEQYF. CDR3 DNA sequence: TGTGCCAGCAGCTTAACACGTGTGAGCGAGCAGTACTTC.

This chain links TRBV7-6 with TRBJ2-5; 7 bases match TRBD1. Trimming at V came to 10 bases and at J to 2 bases, leaving 10 bases not matched to a gene. The CDR3 spans 14 residues. Germline CDR1 and CDR2: SGHVS and FNYEAQ. CDR3 nucleotides: TGTGCCACCACCCCCGGGACAGCGCAAGAGACCCAGTACTTC. Protein sequence: CATTPGTAQETQYF. The entire variable domain, with the rest obtained from reference TRBV7-6 and TRBJ2-5, is as follows: GAGVSQSPRYKVTKRGQDVALRCDPISGHVSLYWYRQALGQGPEFLTYFNYEAQQDKSGLPNDRFSAERPEGSISTLTIQRTEQRDSAMYRCATTPGTAQETQYFGPGTRLLVL.

V gene TRBV11-2 combines with J gene TRBJ2-1; 16 nucleotides agree with TRBD2. The junction had 6 bases not matched to a gene; V was cut back by 5 bases and J by 5 bases. CDR3 length equals 17 residues. Germline loops: CDR1 SGHAT, CDR2 FQNNGV. DNA for the CDR3: TGTGCCAGCAGCCCCCAGGGACTAGCGGGGGGGAACAATGAGCAGTTCTTC. Protein sequence: CASSPQGLAGGNNEQFF.

V is TRBV18 and J is TRBJ1-1; a weak D match, TRBD1 (5 bases). V lost 6 bases, J lost 2 bases, and 13 bases lay in between. Germline assignment: CDR1 KGHSH and CDR2 LQKENI. The CDR3 extends over 14 amino acids. The CDR3 spells CASSPAGRNTEAFF. DNA of the CDR3: TGTGCCAGCTCCCCCGCGGGGCGTAACACTGAAGCTTTCTTT.

The chain recombines TRBV10-2 with TRBJ2-3; 9 nucleotides align to TRBD2. Unmatched junction bases numbered 4, after V lost 4 bases and J lost 2 bases. The germline CDR1 and CDR2 sequences are WSHSY and SAAADI. This CDR3 is 15 amino acids long. CDR3 DNA: TGCGCCAGCAGTGGGCTAGCGGGGCACACAGATACGCAGTATTTT. As protein: CASSGLAGHTDTQYF.

The chain has TRBV25-1 and TRBJ1-4; tentative D call: TRBD1 (5 bases). Trimming left V 1 base short and J 6 bases short, with 15 bases between. The CDR3 totals 16 residues. The germline V gene encodes CDR1 MGHDK and CDR2 SYGVNS. CDR3 DNA: TGTGCCAGCAGTGAATCGCAGGGACGGTACGATGAAAAACTGTTTTTT. It encodes CASSESQGRYDEKLFF.

The V call is TRBV11-2, the J call TRBJ2-7, with TRBD2 matching 14 bases. The CDR3 has 15 amino acids. CDR1 is SGHAT and CDR2 is FQNNGV in the germline V gene. The ends lost 3 bases at V and 4 bases at J; junction bases unmatched: 2. The DNA for the CDR3 is TGTGCCAGCAGCTTTCGACTAGCGGGAGGGTACGAGCAGTACTTC. Amino acid sequence: CASSFRLAGGYEQYF. The full variable domain, rest sourced from reference TRBV11-2 and TRBJ2-7, is EAGVAQSPRYKIIEKRQSVAFWCNPISGHATLYWYQQILGQGPKLLIQFQNNGVVDDSQLPKDRFSAERLKGVDSTLKIQPAKLEDSAVYLCASSFRLAGGYEQYFGPGTRLTVT.

Worth noting for this clone: The same CDR3 can be traced to other DNA sequences in this sample. The genes are TRBV6-5 and TRBJ2-3; 8 nucleotides match TRBD2. Per germline, CDR1 MNHEY and CDR2 SVGAGI. The CDR3 is 15 residues long. The V and J ends lost 3 bases and 1 base, in that order; junction bases with no gene match: 3. The CDR3 region has the DNA TGTGCCAGCAGTTATATACTAGCGGGCACAGATACGCAGTATTTT. This gives the protein CASSYILAGTDTQYF.

The chain has TRBV11-1 and TRBJ2-1, with TRBD2 matching 9 bases. The CDR3 length is 15 residues. Germline lookup yields CDR1 SGHAT and CDR2 FQDESV (reference sequence). Trimming removed 1 base from V and 10 bases from J; junction bases left unmatched: 8. The CDR3 coding sequence is TGTGCCAGCAGCTTAGAGGCTAGCGGGGAACGAGAGCAGTTCTTC. Translation: CASSLEASGEREQFF.

The V and J genes are TRBV19 and TRBJ1-1, with unresolved D. The V end was cut by 5 bases, the J end by 1 base, with 8 bases between. Germline V gene data show CDR1 as LNHDA and CDR2 as SQIVND (reference sequence). This CDR3 spans 13 amino acids. CDR3 coding DNA: TGTGCCAGTAGTCCCGCTAAGAACACTGAAGCTTTCTTT. It specifies CASSPAKNTEAFF.

The chain employs TRBV10-1 and TRBJ2-1; 7 bases are shared with TRBD1. J was trimmed by 1 base and V by 3 bases; bases with no gene match: 0. Germline CDR1 WNHNN, CDR2 SYGVQD (reference sequence). The CDR3 consists of 14 residues. CDR3 nucleotide sequence: TGCGCCAGCAGTGACAGGGGGTCCTACAATGAGCAGTTCTTC. This codes for CASSDRGSYNEQFF.

This chain connects TRBV28 to TRBJ2-7; 8 bases are a match to TRBD2. The CDR3 is made up of 15 amino acids. V shed 6 bases, J shed 0 bases, and the junction held 7 bases outside the gene matches. The germline V gene encodes CDR1 MDHEN and CDR2 SYDVKM. CDR3 in amino acids: CASRTLAVRSYEQYF. CDR3 sequence (DNA): TGTGCCAGCAGAACACTAGCGGTTCGCTCCTACGAGCAGTACTTC.

A few counts support this clone. The gene calls are TRBV5-1 and TRBJ1-3; D is possibly TRBD1 (5 bases). The CDR3 covers 13 residues. The V end was cut by 5 bases, the J end by 1 base, with 7 bases between. The germline gives CDR1 SGHRS, CDR2 YFSETQ. The CDR3 is CASREGSGNTIYF. CDR3 in DNA: TGCGCCAGCAGAGAGGGGTCTGGAAACACCATATATTTT. Full variable domain (rest looked up from reference TRBV5-1 and TRBJ1-3): KAGVTQTPRYLIKTRGQQVTLSCSPISGHRSVSWYQQTPGQGLQFLFEYFSETQRNKGNFPGRFSGRQFSNSRSEMNVSTLELGDSALYLCASREGSGNTIYFGEGSWLTVV.

The gene calls are TRBV11-2 and TRBJ2-7; 9 positions match TRBD2. CDR1 is SGHAT, CDR2 FQNNGV, per germline. This CDR3 has 13 residues. V shed 6 bases and J 6 bases; nucleotides not matched to a gene: 6. The DNA of the CDR3 is TGTGCCAGCAGTTTACTAGCGGGCGTCGAGCAGTACTTC. Protein sequence: CASSLLAGVEQYF.

J is TRBJ1-1 and V is TRBV6-1, with D hard to call. The germline V and J ends were trimmed by 6 bases and 3 bases, with 14 bases remaining between them. This CDR3 is built from 14 residues. The germline gives CDR1 MNHNS, CDR2 SASEGT. CDR3 coding DNA: TGTGCCAGCAGGGGCGCAAAGAGGTACACTGAAGCTTTCTTT. Translation gives CASRGAKRYTEAFF.

This clone came up a few times. Sequence at one end of the junction differs from germline and may be a read error. The rearrangement uses TRBV7-7 and TRBJ2-2; 7 bases map to TRBD1. The length of the CDR3 is 13 residues. Germline V gene data show CDR1 as SSHAT and CDR2 as FNYEAQ (reference sequence). The CDR3 coding sequence is TGTGCTAGCAGTCCAGGGGGCACCGGGGAGCTGTTTTTT. Its protein is CASSPGGTGELFF.

This clone was detected only once. The genes are TRBV5-1 and TRBJ2-3; no clear D gene. The length of the CDR3 is 14 residues. Trimming cost V 0 bases and J 1 base, with 6 bases left between them. Germline loops: CDR1 SGHRS, CDR2 YFSETQ. In nucleotides, the CDR3 is TGCGCCAGCAGCTTGGCGCCGGGCACAGATACGCAGTATTTT. It encodes CASSLAPGTDTQYF.

The chain is built from TRBV27 and TRBJ1-5; TRBD1 might be the D (6 bases). V was cut by 1 base and J by 4 bases, with 8 bases left in between. CDR3 size: 14 residues. Germline V lookup: CDR1 MNHEY, CDR2 SMNVEV (reference sequence). CDR3 loop: CASSLFTGNQPQHF. CDR3 nucleotide sequence: TGTGCCAGCAGTTTATTCACAGGGAATCAGCCCCAGCATTTT.

V and J are TRBV7-9 and TRBJ1-1; D is unclear. The CDR3 sequence is 14 residues long. V gave up 6 bases and J gave up 4 bases, with 15 bases separating them. The V gene's germline CDR1 is SEHNR and CDR2 FQNEAQ (reference sequence). This CDR3 is CASRAGPTGTEAFF. The CDR3 DNA follows: TGTGCCAGCAGAGCCGGGCCCACGGGCACTGAAGCTTTCTTT. Full variable domain (remainder filled in from reference TRBV7-9 and TRBJ1-1): DTGVSQNPRHKITKRGQNVTFRCDPISEHNRLYWYRQTLGQGPEFLTYFQNEAQLEKSRLLSDRFSAERPKGSFSTLEIQRTEQGDSAMYLCASRAGPTGTEAFFGQGTRLTVV.